This TCR beta chain derives from a study of blood T cell repertoires in COVID-19. Across the study: Some COVID-19 samples were acute and others convalescent; all came from the United States, Italy and Spain. PBMCs, B-cell-depleted T cells, or T cells were the source of the cDNA or gDNA that made up the material.

The CDR3 totals 18 residues. CDR1 LGHDT and CDR2 YNNKEL come from the germline V gene (reference sequence). Trimming removed 0 bases from V and 5 bases from J; junction bases left unmatched: 6. As processed by the authors: Scientists estimated how many nucleated cells there were by amplifying reference gene primers. TCRdb's table, derived via immunoSEQ multiplex PCR, lists solely in-frame clones and lacks some. V, J and clone size are those of that table, while D and trimming were read from the DNA. The data contain 49,000 or so clones, roughly 84% of them singletons. The rearrangement joins TRBV3-1 (or the pseudogene TRBV3-2) to TRBJ2-2, with TRBD2 matching 13 bases. Sample: peripheral blood. The clonotype originates from a man over 45 with active COVID-19. CDR3 protein: CASSQDRGLAGWTGELFF. The CDR3 nucleotides read TGTGCCAGCAGCCAAGACCGGGGACTAGCGGGATGGACCGGGGAGCTGTTTTTT.